The sequence of this T cell receptor beta chain was determined in a study of OX40 agonist ivuxolimab in advanced cancers. In germline, CDR1 is SGHRS, CDR2 YFSETQ. Trimming pared 1 base from V and 4 bases from J, leaving 9 bases between. The CDR3 covers 14 residues. Using immunoSEQ multiplex PCR, the repertoire was profiled, and TCRdb retains in-frame clones only, with some absent. This sample has roughly 66,000 clones, with approximately 80% found just once. This chain links TRBV5-1 with TRBJ2-1; the D is unclear. This TCR was recovered from an adult with an advanced solid tumor such as melanoma, head and neck, liver or kidney cancer. The source was CD4+ or CD8+ T cells sorted from blood, collected in a trial of the OX40 agonist ivuxolimab. The CDR3 bases are TGCGCCAGCAGCTTGTCTGCCGGATACAATGAGCAGTTCTTC. As protein: CASSLSAGYNEQFF.